The 10 T cell receptor beta chains reported below all come from one sample, sequenced in a study of control samples from healthy donors and cancer patients. The repertoire was sequenced with immunoSEQ multiplex PCR; TCRdb's copy has only in-frame clones and lacks some. The data hold 170,000 or so clones, with over 85% observed a single time. What was sequenced was blood. The receptor set was obtained from a man aged 25 to 45 in good health.

The V call is TRBV3-1 (or the pseudogene TRBV3-2), the J call TRBJ2-7; tentatively, D is TRBD1 or TRBD2 (5 bases each). The CDR3 consists of 14 residues. Trimming removed 1 base at V and 4 bases at J, with 11 bases between. From germline, CDR1 is LGHDT and CDR2 YNNKEL (reference sequence). Written as DNA, the CDR3 is TGTGCCAGCAGCCAAGGGGGGTGGAATTACGAGCAGTACTTC. Residues: CASSQGGWNYEQYF.

This clone has just a few counts. The chain combines TRBV6-5 with TRBJ1-1; D is possibly TRBD1 (6 bases). There are 14 residues in the CDR3. Deletions cut 7 bases from V and 5 bases from J, with 17 bases between. Per the germline V gene, CDR1 is MNHEY and CDR2 is SVGAGI. CDR3 DNA sequence: TGTGCCAGCACTCCAACAGGGCATCAAACTGAAGCTTTCTTT. It specifies CASTPTGHQTEAFF.

Turning to this clone: The sample holds other DNA sequences that translate to the same CDR3. The rearrangement joins TRBV6-5 to TRBJ2-3; D not certain. Germline V gene sequence: CDR1 MNHEY, CDR2 SVGAGI. V lost 6 bases, J lost 2 bases, and 9 bases lay in between. CDR3 size: 13 residues. The CDR3 DNA is TGTGCCAGCAGACGGGCCGTCACAGATACGCAGTATTTT. Encoded protein: CASRRAVTDTQYF.

This chain uses TRBV27 with TRBJ2-1; D not certain. CDR1 and CDR2 from the germline V gene are MNHEY and SMNVEV (reference sequence). CDR3 size: 12 residues. V gave up 3 bases and J gave up 9 bases, with 9 bases separating them. The CDR3 DNA sequence: TGTGCCAGCAGTTTGGGCATCGGTGAGCAGTTCTTC. Protein product: CASSLGIGEQFF.

This clone has just one count. The chain joins TRBV24-1 to TRBJ2-5; 7 bases align to TRBD2. This CDR3 is 14 amino acids long. Trimming cost V 3 bases and J 5 bases; bases outside gene matches: 5. The germline gives CDR1 KGHDR, CDR2 SFDVKD. The CDR3 region is CATSDNQGGETQYF. For the CDR3, the DNA is TGTGCCACCAGTGATAACCAGGGAGGGGAGACCCAGTACTTC.

The genes are TRBV5-6 and TRBJ2-5; D gene uncertain. CDR1 SGHDT and CDR2 YYEEEE come from the germline V gene. V dropped 4 bases and J dropped 2 bases, with 9 bases sitting between them. This CDR3 spans 13 amino acids. The CDR3 is CASSARVQETQYF. The CDR3 nucleotides read TGTGCCAGCAGCGCCCGGGTGCAAGAGACCCAGTACTTC.

This clone was found once. The chain joins TRBV5-1 to TRBJ2-2; tentatively, D is TRBD2 (6 bases). Germline V gives CDR1 SGHRS, CDR2 YFSETQ. The CDR3 length is 14 residues. V lost 4 bases to trimming and J lost 4 bases, with 11 bases between them. CDR3 in DNA: TGCGCCAGCAGCCTTCCGGGAGTCACCGGGGAGCTGTTTTTT. Translation: CASSLPGVTGELFF.

This clone was recorded once. This CDR3 is also generated by other DNA sequences in the sample. This chain links TRBV7-9 with TRBJ1-1, with D unresolved. Germline V gene sequence: CDR1 SEHNR, CDR2 FQNEAQ (reference sequence). V lost 1 base and J 4 bases, leaving 4 bases between the germline ends. CDR3 length: 12 amino acids. The CDR3 loop is CASSLGTTEAFF. Written as DNA, the CDR3 is TGTGCCAGCAGCTTAGGAACCACTGAAGCTTTCTTT.

This chain links TRBV19 with TRBJ2-1; D tentatively fits TRBD1 or TRBD2 (6 bases each). The V gene lost 4 bases and the J gene lost 0 bases, with 16 bases spanning the gap. The CDR3 extends over 17 amino acids. Germline V gene data show CDR1 as LNHDA and CDR2 as SQIVND (reference sequence). As DNA, the CDR3 is TGTGCCAGTAGTAACGTCGGGGGCGGTTTCTCCTACAATGAGCAGTTCTTC. It translates to CASSNVGGGFSYNEQFF.

The rearrangement joins TRBV5-6 to TRBJ2-3, with 8 bases matching TRBD1. The trim removed 4 bases at V and 4 bases at J, leaving 11 bases unmatched. In germline, CDR1 is SGHDT, CDR2 YYEEEE. The CDR3 has 16 amino acids. In DNA form, the CDR3 reads TGTGCCAGCAGCCAAAGGGACAGGAGGAGGGCAGATACGCAGTATTTT. Its protein is CASSQRDRRRADTQYF.